Listed below are T cell receptor beta chains from one sample, sequenced in a study of shared clonotypes between healthy human individuals. Method: immunoSEQ multiplex PCR; TCRdb's copy keeps in-frame clones and lacks some. The repertoire holds more than 2,000,000 clones, with approximately 93% as singletons. The sequencing input was naive CD4+ T cells from PBMCs. The source of these receptors is a man between 18 and 35 years old in good health. Some clones in this sample may be carry-over from other donors' samples. CDR3s include the opening cysteine and the closing phenylalanine or tryptophan. D genes are given only for firm matches.

v_gene: TRBV7-6; j_gene: TRBJ1-3; d_gene: -; CDR3nt: TGTGCCAGCAGCCCGCGGCCGGGGGACTCTGGAAACACCATATATTTT; CDR3aa: CASSPRPGDSGNTIYF
v_gene: TRBV5-1; j_gene: TRBJ1-2; d_gene: -; CDR3nt: TGCGCCAGCAGCGAGGACAATTATGGCTACACCTTC; CDR3aa: CASSEDNYGYTF
v_gene: TRBV6-4; j_gene: TRBJ1-1; d_gene: TRBD1; CDR3nt: TGTGCCAGCAGGGGGACAGGGGGCTGGGGTGAAGCTTTCTTT; CDR3aa: CASRGTGGWGEAFF
v_gene: TRBV13; j_gene: TRBJ2-3; d_gene: -; CDR3nt: TGTGCCAGCAGCTTAGAGGGAGTCCCCTATTCGGATACGCAGTATTTT; CDR3aa: CASSLEGVPYSDTQYF
v_gene: TRBV16; j_gene: TRBJ1-1; d_gene: TRBD1; CDR3nt: TGTGCCAGCAGCCAATCGGGACAGGTGAACACTGAAGCTTTCTTT; CDR3aa: CASSQSGQVNTEAFF
v_gene: TRBV5-6; j_gene: TRBJ2-2; d_gene: TRBD2; CDR3nt: TGTGCCAGCAGCCTAGGACTAGCGGGAGCCGGGGAGCTGTTTTTT; CDR3aa: CASSLGLAGAGELFF
v_gene: TRBV6-5; j_gene: TRBJ2-1; d_gene: -; CDR3nt: TGTGCCAGCAGTTACTCGCAGGGCGGGGTAGTCGAGCAGTTCTTC; CDR3aa: CASSYSQGGVVEQFF
v_gene: TRBV4-1; j_gene: TRBJ2-1; d_gene: -; CDR3nt: TGCGCCAGCAGCCAAGACTCGGGGCGGCGGAATGAGCAGTTCTTC; CDR3aa: CASSQDSGRRNEQFF
v_gene: TRBV28; j_gene: TRBJ2-7; d_gene: TRBD2; CDR3nt: TGTGCCAGCAGTTTACTGACTAGCGGGTCCCCCTACGAGCAGTACTTC; CDR3aa: CASSLLTSGSPYEQYF
v_gene: TRBV2; j_gene: TRBJ2-2; d_gene: TRBD2; CDR3nt: TGTGCCAGCAGTGAAGCAAGCGGGAGGGTCACCGGGGAGCTGTTTTTT; CDR3aa: CASSEASGRVTGELFF
v_gene: TRBV6-5; j_gene: TRBJ2-1; d_gene: TRBD2; CDR3nt: TGTGCCAGCAGTTCCTGGACTAGCGGGAGAGATGAGCAGTTCTTC; CDR3aa: CASSSWTSGRDEQFF
v_gene: TRBV9; j_gene: TRBJ2-1; d_gene: TRBD1; CDR3nt: TGTGCCAGCAGCGTCCGGGACAGGGATCACCATGAGCAGTTCTTC; CDR3aa: CASSVRDRDHHEQFF
v_gene: TRBV11-2; j_gene: TRBJ1-2; d_gene: TRBD1; CDR3nt: TGTGCCAGCAGCTTAGAGGTTGGGACAGGTTTTGGCTACACCTTC; CDR3aa: CASSLEVGTGFGYTF
v_gene: TRBV2; j_gene: TRBJ2-7; d_gene: -; CDR3nt: TGTGCCAGCAGTTACAGGGAGACCTACGAGCAGTACTTC; CDR3aa: CASSYRETYEQYF